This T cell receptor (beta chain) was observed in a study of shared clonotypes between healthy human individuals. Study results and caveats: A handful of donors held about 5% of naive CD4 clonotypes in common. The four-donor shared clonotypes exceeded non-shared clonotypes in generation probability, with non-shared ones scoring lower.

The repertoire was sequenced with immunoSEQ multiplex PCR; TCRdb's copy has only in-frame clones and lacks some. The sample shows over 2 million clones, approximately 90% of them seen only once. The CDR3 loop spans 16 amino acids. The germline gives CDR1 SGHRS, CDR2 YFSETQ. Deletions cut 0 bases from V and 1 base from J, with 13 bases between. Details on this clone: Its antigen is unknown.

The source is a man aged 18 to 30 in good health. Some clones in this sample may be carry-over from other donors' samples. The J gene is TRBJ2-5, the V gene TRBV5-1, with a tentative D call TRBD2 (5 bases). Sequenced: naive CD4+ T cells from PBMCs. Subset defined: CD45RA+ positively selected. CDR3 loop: CASSLGVDTSQETQYF. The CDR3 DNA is TGCGCCAGCAGCTTGGGGGTCGATACTAGCCAAGAGACCCAGTACTTC.